The T cell receptor (beta chain) described here comes from a study of memory CD4+ T cells and cytomegalovirus serostatus. Across the study: Donors were healthy Belgian adults, several CMV seropositive and 20 to 25 seronegative.

The CDR3 length is 12 residues. Germline assignment: CDR1 MNHEY and CDR2 SVGAGI. V was clipped by 6 bases and J by 2 bases, with 7 bases between them. Single viable CD3+CD4+CD8-CD45RO+ cells were sorted as the memory CD4+ T cells. Serum IgG to CMV pp150, pp28, p38 and p52 defined serostatus. CD4+ T cells were isolated by positive magnetic selection. To note about this clone: The target antigen is unknown.

Study outcomes and limitations: CMV serostatus prediction reached median AUC roughly 0.95, or 0.91 with US-trained model.

Sequenced by immunoSEQ multiplex PCR; TCRdb stores in-frame clones only, minus some. This table has some 40,000 clones, 79% appearing once. This TCR came from an adult in good health and CMV-seropositive. The rearrangement uses TRBV6-5 and TRBJ2-5; D call uncertain. The sequencing input was memory CD4+ T cells from blood. As DNA, the CDR3 is TGTGCCAGCAGCCGACCGCAAGAGACCCAGTACTTC. Its protein is CASSRPQETQYF.